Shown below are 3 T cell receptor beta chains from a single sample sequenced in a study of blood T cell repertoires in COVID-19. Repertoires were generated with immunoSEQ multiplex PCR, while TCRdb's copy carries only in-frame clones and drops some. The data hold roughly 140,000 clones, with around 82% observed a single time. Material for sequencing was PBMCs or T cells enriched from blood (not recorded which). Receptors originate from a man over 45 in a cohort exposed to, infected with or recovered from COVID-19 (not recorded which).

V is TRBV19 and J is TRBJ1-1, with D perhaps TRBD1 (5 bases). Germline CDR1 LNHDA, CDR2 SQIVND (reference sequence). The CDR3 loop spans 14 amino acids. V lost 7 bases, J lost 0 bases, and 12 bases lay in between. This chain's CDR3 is CASTGTVVNTEAFF. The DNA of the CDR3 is TGTGCCAGTACCGGGACTGTAGTGAACACTGAAGCTTTCTTT.

CDR3 region: CANVMGQMNTEAFF. The CDR3 region has the DNA TGTGCCAACGTAATGGGACAGATGAACACTGAAGCTTTCTTT. The chain is built from TRBV7-9 and TRBJ1-1; 7 nucleotides align to TRBD1. From germline, CDR1 is SEHNR and CDR2 FQNEAQ (reference sequence). CDR3 length: 14 residues. Trimming removed 10 bases from V and 0 bases from J; junction bases left unmatched: 8.

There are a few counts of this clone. This CDR3 reads CASRGLIYEQYF. The CDR3 nucleotides read TGTGCCAGCAGGGGACTAATCTACGAGCAGTACTTC. The genes are TRBV28 and TRBJ2-7, with 7 bases that match TRBD2. The CDR3 loop spans 12 amino acids. Germline V gene lookup returns CDR1 MDHEN and CDR2 SYDVKM. Trimming took 6 bases from V and 3 from J; bases not matched to a gene: 2.